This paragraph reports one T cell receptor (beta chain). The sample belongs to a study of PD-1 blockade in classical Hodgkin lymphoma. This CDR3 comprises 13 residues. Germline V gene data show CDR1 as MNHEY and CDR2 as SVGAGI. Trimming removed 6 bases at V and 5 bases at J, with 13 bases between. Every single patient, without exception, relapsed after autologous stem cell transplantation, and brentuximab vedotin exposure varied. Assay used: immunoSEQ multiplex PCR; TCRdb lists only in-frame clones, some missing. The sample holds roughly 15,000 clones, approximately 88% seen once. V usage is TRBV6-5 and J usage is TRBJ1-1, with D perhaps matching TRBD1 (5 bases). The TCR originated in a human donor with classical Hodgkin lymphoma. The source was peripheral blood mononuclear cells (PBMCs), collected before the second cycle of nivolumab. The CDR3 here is CASSLETETEAFF. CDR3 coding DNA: TGTGCCAGCAGCCTCGAGACAGAGACTGAAGCTTTCTTT.